The present entry profiles one T cell receptor beta chain with its context. Its antigen target is currently unknown. No per-base quality is available; no much larger clone lies one base away. The data are from a study of blood T cell repertoires in COVID-19 (TCRdb year 2020). Context from the whole study: Samples from collaborators originated in the United States, Italy and Spain and spanned both the acute and convalescent phases of COVID-19. The samples were drawn from two sources: the first 160 participants of the ongoing ImmuneRACE study, and over 1,000 subjects contributed by 6 global collaborators. The repertoires were released in a freely available public database meant as a resource for research on the immune response to SARS-CoV-2. Where available, HLA class I and class II types were taken from metadata supplied by the sample provider and were not determined by assay-based typing. The material from the prospective study consisted of cDNA or gDNA derived from T cells, B-cell-depleted T cells, or PBMCs. The dataset comprised deeply sampled blood TCRbeta repertoires from subjects exposed to, actively infected with, or recovered from COVID-19. The sample metadata nearly always contained a de-identified subject ID, COVID-19 status, age in years and sex. Results the study describes overall, beyond this receptor: How much clinical and demographic metadata was included differed by source and by participant, and the metadata was provided uncurated.

TCRbeta CDR3 regions were amplified from genomic DNA using the immunoSEQ Assay, a bias-controlled multiplex PCR. In the original analysis: The number of nucleated cells in each sample was estimated by amplification of reference gene primers within the assay. To quantify the absolute abundance of each unique TCRbeta CDR3 rearrangement, sequence reads were collapsed and filtered. For each sample, productive Simpson clonality was calculated as the square root of Simpson's diversity index over productive rearrangements. Held by TCRdb, this immuneACCESS table contains in-frame sequences only and omits some clones. Under half of the omission traces to an unresolved V gene where checked; the cause of the rest is unknown. V and J calls and clone size come straight from that table; D and trimming were deduced from the DNA. Recorded for this sample are tens of thousands of clones; roughly four fifths of them occurred a single time. Around 2.7% of the sample lies in the top ten.

Collaborating institutions collected whole blood in K2EDTA tubes following their own protocols. For TCRbeta analysis, collaborators shipped samples as frozen whole blood, isolated PBMCs, or DNA extracted from either of those sample types. V is pared back by 0 bases and J by 8 bases, with 13 bases lying between the germline termini. CDR1 MNHNY and CDR2 SVGAGI are derived from the germline V gene (reference sequence). Counted from cysteine to phenylalanine, this CDR3 has 14 amino acids. Just CDR3 DNA is preserved here, 42 bases in frame from base 1. This TCR was sampled from an older woman with acute or convalescent COVID-19. This chain is built from TRBV6-6 and TRBJ1-1; D gene: possibly TRBD1, on 6 matching bases. Sequencing input: peripheral blood. The CDR3 protein is CASSYSHRDQEAFF. The base sequence is TGTGCCAGCAGTTACTCACACAGGGACCAGGAAGCTTTCTTT.